Presented here are 32 T cell receptor beta chains from one specimen sequenced in a study of blood T cell repertoires in COVID-19. Method: immunoSEQ multiplex PCR; TCRdb's copy keeps in-frame clones and lacks some. Of some 270,000 clones in the sample, around 81% are singletons; the top ten hold roughly 3.1%. Sequencing was performed on PBMCs or T cells enriched from blood (not recorded which). All receptors derive from a man aged 50-59 years who had recovered from COVID-19.

The genes are TRBV7-2 and TRBJ2-7; 8 bases fit TRBD2. Germline lookup yields CDR1 SGHTA and CDR2 FQGNSA. The J segment lost 3 bases and the V segment lost 1 base, leaving 8 bases of the junction unmatched. This CDR3 region has 16 residues. CDR3 loop: CASSLVSRGGNYEQYF. The CDR3 DNA follows: TGTGCCAGCAGCTTAGTTTCACGGGGGGGAAACTACGAGCAGTACTTC.

This sequence joins TRBV7-9 and TRBJ2-7; D might be TRBD2 (5 bases). Germline V gene sequence: CDR1 SEHNR, CDR2 FQNEAQ (reference sequence). Trimming shortened V by 0 bases and J by 6 bases, and 12 bases separated the two germline ends. The CDR3 contains 14 residues. The CDR3 region has the DNA TGTGCCAGCAGCTTAGCTGGGAGTGATCGCGAGCAGTACTTC. Amino acids: CASSLAGSDREQYF.

The chain links TRBV5-1 to TRBJ2-2; 9 bases are a match to TRBD2. Germline V gives CDR1 SGHRS, CDR2 YFSETQ. This CDR3 has 16 residues. V lost 0 bases, J lost 7 bases, and 7 bases stayed unmatched. CDR3 DNA: TGCGCCAGCAGCTTGGTTCCTAGCGGGATCAACGGGGAGCTGTTTTTT. Translating it yields CASSLVPSGINGELFF.

The rearrangement links TRBV5-4 to TRBJ1-4; no clear D. The germline V and J ends were trimmed by 0 bases and 5 bases, with 11 bases remaining between them. This CDR3 has 15 residues. The germline V gene encodes CDR1 SGHNT and CDR2 YYREEE (reference sequence). The CDR3 coding sequence is TGTGCCAGCAGCTTGGCCGGAGGGCCCAATGAAAAACTGTTTTTT. Its translation is CASSLAGGPNEKLFF.

The chain carries TRBV7-2 and TRBJ2-7; D ambiguous. The V end was cut by 0 bases, the J end by 6 bases, with 12 bases between. This CDR3 spans 14 amino acids. Per germline, CDR1 SGHTA and CDR2 FQGNSA. CDR3 nucleotide sequence: TGTGCCAGCAGCTTAGCGGCTCGGTCGGGCGAGCAGTACTTC. This encodes CASSLAARSGEQYF.

The genes are TRBV28 and TRBJ1-2, with TRBD1 matching over 9 bases. With V trimmed by 6 bases and J by 7 bases, 9 bases remained unmatched. This CDR3 has 14 residues. The germline V gene encodes CDR1 MDHEN and CDR2 SYDVKM. The CDR3 DNA is TGTGCCAGCAGCTCCGTGGGACAGGGCCGTGGCTACACCTTC. This translates into CASSSVGQGRGYTF.

The chain couples TRBV11-3 to TRBJ2-6; 7 bases map to TRBD1. With 5 bases clipped from V and 4 bases from J, the junction kept 11 bases outside the gene matches. This CDR3 comprises 17 residues. The germline V gene encodes CDR1 SGHNT and CDR2 YENEEA. The CDR3 bases are TGTGCCAGCAGCCCCTCCCAGGGGGACCGGGGGGCCAACGTCCTGACTTTC. It is translated as CASSPSQGDRGANVLTF.

V usage is TRBV2 and J usage is TRBJ1-2; D is ambiguous. Germline V gene sequence: CDR1 SNHLY, CDR2 FYNNEI. The CDR3 runs to 14 residues. V lost 10 bases, J lost 5 bases, and 20 bases lay in between. The CDR3 spells CAIQRGSGIYGYTF. CDR3 nucleotide sequence: TGTGCCATCCAGAGAGGGTCGGGCATTTATGGCTACACCTTC.

The genes are TRBV27 and TRBJ2-2; 11 nucleotides agree with TRBD2. Germline assignment: CDR1 MNHEY and CDR2 SMNVEV (reference sequence). The length of the CDR3 is 16 residues. V gave up 7 bases and J gave up 1 base; unmatched junction bases: 5. CDR3 in amino acids: CASTLTSGVNTGELFF. The CDR3 DNA follows: TGTGCCAGCACCCTGACTAGCGGGGTGAACACCGGGGAGCTGTTTTTT.

The rearrangement uses TRBV2 and TRBJ1-4, with 7 bases lining up with TRBD1. With V trimmed by 6 bases and J by 6 bases, 4 bases remained unmatched. Germline V lookup: CDR1 SNHLY, CDR2 FYNNEI. The CDR3 covers 13 residues. The CDR3 DNA sequence: TGTGCCAGCAGAGACAGGGCTTATGAAAAACTGTTTTTT. Amino acids: CASRDRAYEKLFF.

This clone occurred once. The V and J genes are TRBV7-9 and TRBJ1-2, with D tentatively TRBD1 (5 bases). CDR3 size: 15 residues. Trimming pared 5 bases from V and 4 bases from J, leaving 17 bases between. From germline, CDR1 is SEHNR and CDR2 FQNEAQ (reference sequence). Written as DNA, the CDR3 is TGTGCCAGCAGCCCTACCCCCCAGGGACTCTATGGCTACACCTTC. This encodes CASSPTPQGLYGYTF.

The J gene is TRBJ2-1, the V gene TRBV28, with 9 bases lining up with TRBD2. With 5 bases clipped from V and 7 bases from J, the junction kept 6 bases outside the gene matches. This CDR3 spans 14 amino acids. Germline CDR1 MDHEN, CDR2 SYDVKM. The CDR3 region is CASSTGLARNEQFF. Here the CDR3 DNA reads TGTGCCAGCAGTACGGGACTAGCAAGGAATGAGCAGTTCTTC.

The chain uses TRBV7-3 and TRBJ2-1, with TRBD2 identical over 14 bases. V shed 3 bases, J shed 11 bases, and the junction held 6 bases outside the gene matches. Per the germline V gene, CDR1 is SGHTA and CDR2 is FQGTGA. This CDR3 has 15 amino acids. For the CDR3, the DNA is TGTGCCAGCAGCTTCACCGGGACTAGCGGGGGCAAGCAGTTCTTC. Translated: CASSFTGTSGGKQFF. Variable domain in full (rest from reference TRBV7-3 and TRBJ2-1): GAGVSQTPSNKVTEKGKYVELRCDPISGHTALYWYRQSLGQGPEFLIYFQGTGAADDSGLPNDRFFAVRPEGSVSTLKIQRTERGDSAVYLCASSFTGTSGGKQFFGPGTRLTVL.

This clone was counted a few times. The rearrangement links TRBV2 to TRBJ1-2; D not certain. CDR1 and CDR2 (germline): SNHLY, FYNNEI. The V gene lost 6 bases and the J gene lost 1 base, with 9 bases spanning the gap. The CDR3 consists of 13 residues. DNA for the CDR3: TGTGCCAGCAGCCCGGAGATTAACTATGGCTACACCTTC. Its translation: CASSPEINYGYTF.

This CDR3 reads CASSPVAGGPNNEQFF. The CDR3 DNA reads TGTGCCAGCAGCCCGGTAGCGGGGGGCCCCAACAATGAGCAGTTCTTC. The chain carries TRBV5-4 and TRBJ2-1; 10 nucleotides line up with TRBD2. Germline V gene sequence: CDR1 SGHNT, CDR2 YYREEE (reference sequence). The CDR3 has 16 residues. V lost 4 bases, J lost 5 bases, and 9 bases stayed unmatched.

This chain joins TRBV19 and TRBJ2-2; 10 bases are a match to TRBD2. The CDR3 contains 19 residues. Germline values: CDR1 LNHDA, CDR2 SQIVND (reference sequence). The V segment lost 2 bases and the J segment 3 bases; nucleotides outside the gene matches: 12. CDR3 sequence (DNA): TGTGCCAGTAGTATACCCCAGTGGGGGCTAGCGGGAGACACCGGGGAGCTGTTTTTT. Amino acid sequence: CASSIPQWGLAGDTGELFF.

The V gene is TRBV11-2, the J gene TRBJ2-2; tentative D call: TRBD1 (6 bases). This CDR3 is 15 amino acids long. Germline assignment: CDR1 SGHAT and CDR2 FQNNGV. Trimming took off 5 bases at V and 2 bases at J, with 12 bases between the two ends. The CDR3 sequence: CASSRIRGNTGELFF. DNA for the CDR3: TGTGCCAGCAGCCGAATCAGGGGAAACACCGGGGAGCTGTTTTTT.

This chain connects TRBV9 to TRBJ1-6; 8 nucleotides align to TRBD1. The V segment lost 5 bases and the J segment 10 bases; nucleotides outside the gene matches: 8. This CDR3 comprises 14 residues. CDR1 is SGDLS and CDR2 is YYNGEE in the germline V gene. This CDR3 is CASRGQGARSPLHF. CDR3 in DNA: TGTGCCAGCAGGGGTCAGGGGGCGAGGTCACCCCTCCACTTT.

The chain employs TRBV10-1 and TRBJ2-1; tentative D call: TRBD1 (7 bases). Germline loops: CDR1 WNHNN, CDR2 SYGVQD (reference sequence). The CDR3 extends over 18 amino acids. V dropped 3 bases and J dropped 1 base, with 19 bases sitting between them. Here the CDR3 reads CASSDEEGAQASYNEQFF. Here the CDR3 DNA reads TGCGCCAGCAGTGATGAGGAGGGGGCCCAAGCGTCCTACAATGAGCAGTTCTTC.

This chain joins TRBV18 and TRBJ1-1, with a possible D match to TRBD1 (6 bases). V was clipped by 4 bases and J by 3 bases, with 9 bases between them. Germline V gene lookup returns CDR1 KGHSH and CDR2 LQKENI. This CDR3 has 13 amino acids. In nucleotides, the CDR3 is TGTGCCAGCTCACAGGGGGTTGACACTGAAGCTTTCTTT. This codes for CASSQGVDTEAFF.

Here the CDR3 reads CAISESSRVAEQYF. The CDR3 DNA follows: TGTGCCATCAGTGAGTCGAGCAGGGTCGCAGAGCAGTACTTC. This rearrangement joins TRBV10-3 to TRBJ2-7, with D possibly being TRBD1 (5 bases). Deletions cut 0 bases from V and 7 bases from J, with 13 bases between. This CDR3 region has 14 residues. The germline gives CDR1 ENHRY, CDR2 SYGVKD.

The V and J genes are TRBV7-6 and TRBJ1-1; D is ambiguous. With 1 base removed from V and 1 base from J, the gap between germline ends came to 16 bases. From germline, CDR1 is SGHVS and CDR2 FNYEAQ. This CDR3 comprises 17 residues. The DNA of the CDR3 is TGTGCCAGCAGCTTAGAAGGAGGCGGGGAAGCGAACACTGAAGCTTTCTTT. Translating it yields CASSLEGGGEANTEAFF.

The chain uses TRBV3-1 (or the pseudogene TRBV3-2) and TRBJ2-7; TRBD2 matches 13 bases. Germline V gives CDR1 LGHDT, CDR2 YNNKEL (reference sequence). V was clipped by 3 bases and J by 0 bases; unmatched bases: 2. The CDR3 contains 16 residues. The CDR3 DNA sequence: TGTGCCAGCAGCCACGGGACTAGCGGGACCTCCTACGAGCAGTACTTC. Its translation: CASSHGTSGTSYEQYF.

This rearrangement joins TRBV10-2 to TRBJ2-7; D ambiguous. The CDR3 spans 10 residues. Germline V lookup: CDR1 WSHSY, CDR2 SAAADI. V dropped 9 bases and J dropped 2 bases, with 5 bases sitting between them. CDR3 coding DNA: TGCGCCAGAACAGCCTACGAGCAGTACTTC. This gives the protein CARTAYEQYF.

The CDR3 sequence: CASISRQAVREKLFF. The CDR3, as DNA: TGTGCCAGCATCTCAAGACAGGCCGTTCGGGAAAAACTGTTTTTT. This chain links TRBV6-5 with TRBJ1-4, with D possibly TRBD1 on 6 matching bases. V was clipped by 7 bases and J by 8 bases, with 20 bases between them. Germline-derived CDR1 and CDR2 are MNHEY and SVGAGI. The CDR3 contains 15 residues.

The genes are TRBV29-1 and TRBJ2-1; 8 positions match TRBD2. Germline V lookup: CDR1 SQVTM, CDR2 ANQGSEA. With 1 base clipped from V and 8 bases from J, the junction kept 16 bases outside the gene matches. This CDR3 is 17 amino acids long. The CDR3 loop reads CSVEVRPGLVVLDEQFF. DNA of the CDR3: TGCAGCGTTGAAGTTCGGCCGGGACTAGTGGTCCTCGATGAGCAGTTCTTC.

This sequence joins TRBV7-2 and TRBJ2-7; unclear D gene. CDR1 and CDR2 (germline): SGHTA, FQGNSA. V was trimmed by 5 bases and J by 4 bases, leaving 18 bases between them. The CDR3 runs 15 residues. This CDR3 is CASSRPTGNKYEQYF. CDR3 DNA sequence: TGTGCCAGCAGCCGTCCAACGGGTAACAAGTACGAGCAGTACTTC.

The chain has TRBV19 and TRBJ1-1; 9 nucleotides align to TRBD1. The CDR3 extends over 13 amino acids. From germline, CDR1 is LNHDA and CDR2 SQIVND (reference sequence). Losses at the gene ends were 7 bases for V and 8 bases for J; bases not matched to a gene: 8. The CDR3 here is CASTGQDRGEAFF. CDR3 in DNA: TGTGCCAGTACCGGCCAGGACAGGGGAGAAGCTTTCTTT.

The genes are TRBV4-1 and TRBJ1-2; TRBD1 matches 8 bases. CDR3 length: 14 residues. The V segment lost 0 bases and the J segment 6 bases; nucleotides outside the gene matches: 3. Germline CDR1 reads MGHRA; CDR2 reads YSYEKL. This CDR3 reads CASSQDRGRDGYTF. The CDR3, as DNA: TGCGCCAGCAGCCAAGACAGGGGGCGCGATGGCTACACCTTC.

This rearrangement joins TRBV28 to TRBJ1-5; TRBD1 aligns across 9 bases. Germline V CDR1 and CDR2: MDHEN, SYDVKM. Trimming removed 6 bases from V and 5 bases from J; junction bases left unmatched: 11. CDR3 size: 16 residues. CDR3 residues: CASSLTGGRADQPQHF. CDR3 sequence (DNA): TGTGCCAGCAGCCTGACAGGGGGACGGGCGGATCAGCCCCAGCATTTT.

This clone has a handful of counts. This rearrangement joins TRBV6-5 to TRBJ1-2; tentative D call: TRBD1 (6 bases). Trimming cost V 10 bases and J 5 bases, with 17 bases left between them. This CDR3 is 13 amino acids long. The germline gives CDR1 MNHEY, CDR2 SVGAGI. The CDR3 is CATLWGGLYGYTF. CDR3 bases: TGTGCCACCCTGTGGGGGGGCTTGTATGGCTACACCTTC.

The J gene is TRBJ1-4, the V gene TRBV6-1; 10 nucleotides match TRBD1. CDR3 length: 17 residues. The germline gives CDR1 MNHNS, CDR2 SASEGT. Unmatched junction bases numbered 2, after V lost 1 base and J lost 0 bases. CDR3 region: CASSEGQGAATNEKLFF. CDR3 nucleotides: TGTGCCAGCAGTGAAGGACAGGGGGCGGCAACTAATGAAAAACTGTTTTTT.